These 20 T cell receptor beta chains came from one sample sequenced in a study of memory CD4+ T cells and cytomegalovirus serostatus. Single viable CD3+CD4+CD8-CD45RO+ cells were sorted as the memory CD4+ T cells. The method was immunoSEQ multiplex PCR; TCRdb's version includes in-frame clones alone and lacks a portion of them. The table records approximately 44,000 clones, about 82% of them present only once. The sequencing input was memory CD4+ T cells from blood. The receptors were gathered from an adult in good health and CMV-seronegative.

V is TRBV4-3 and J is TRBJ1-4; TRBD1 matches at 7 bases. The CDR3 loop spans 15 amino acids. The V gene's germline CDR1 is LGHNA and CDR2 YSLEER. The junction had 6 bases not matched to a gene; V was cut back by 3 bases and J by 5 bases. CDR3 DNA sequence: TGCGCCAGCAGCCAGGGGGACAGAAAAAATGAAAAACTGTTTTTT. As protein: CASSQGDRKNEKLFF.

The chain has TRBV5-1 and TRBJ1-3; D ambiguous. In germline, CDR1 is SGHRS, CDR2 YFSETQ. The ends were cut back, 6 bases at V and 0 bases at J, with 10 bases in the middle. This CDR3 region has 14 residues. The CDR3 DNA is TGCGCCAGCAAGACACAGAGCTCTGGAAACACCATATATTTT. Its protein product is CASKTQSSGNTIYF.

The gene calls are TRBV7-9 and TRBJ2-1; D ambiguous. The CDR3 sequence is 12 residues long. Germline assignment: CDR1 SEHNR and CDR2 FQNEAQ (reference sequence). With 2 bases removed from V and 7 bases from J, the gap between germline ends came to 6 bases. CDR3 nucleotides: TGTGCCAGCAGCTTAACCAGGAATGAGCAGTTCTTC. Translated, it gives CASSLTRNEQFF.

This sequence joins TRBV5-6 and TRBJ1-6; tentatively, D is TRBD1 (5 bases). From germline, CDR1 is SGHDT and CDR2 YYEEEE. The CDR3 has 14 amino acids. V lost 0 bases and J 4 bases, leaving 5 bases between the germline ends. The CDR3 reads CASSLGGYNSPLHF. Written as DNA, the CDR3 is TGTGCCAGCAGCTTGGGGGGGTATAATTCACCCCTCCACTTT.

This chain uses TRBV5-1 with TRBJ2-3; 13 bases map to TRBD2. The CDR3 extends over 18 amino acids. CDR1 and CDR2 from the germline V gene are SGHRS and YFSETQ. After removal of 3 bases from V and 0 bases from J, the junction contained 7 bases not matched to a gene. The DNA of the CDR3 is TGCGCCAGCAGCTCGGGACTAGCGGGATTCTCTAGCACAGATACGCAGTATTTT. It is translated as CASSSGLAGFSSTDTQYF.

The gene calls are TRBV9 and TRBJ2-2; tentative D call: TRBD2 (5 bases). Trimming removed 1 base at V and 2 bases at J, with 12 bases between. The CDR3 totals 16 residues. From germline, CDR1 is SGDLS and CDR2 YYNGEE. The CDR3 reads CASSVSSRTNTGELFF. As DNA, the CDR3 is TGTGCCAGCAGCGTATCTAGCCGAACTAACACCGGGGAGCTGTTTTTT. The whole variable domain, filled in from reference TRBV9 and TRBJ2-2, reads DSGVTQTPKHLITATGQRVTLRCSPRSGDLSVYWYQQSLDQGLQFLIQYYNGEERAKGNILERFSAQQFPDLHSELNLSSLELGDSALYFCASSVSSRTNTGELFFGEGSRLTVL.

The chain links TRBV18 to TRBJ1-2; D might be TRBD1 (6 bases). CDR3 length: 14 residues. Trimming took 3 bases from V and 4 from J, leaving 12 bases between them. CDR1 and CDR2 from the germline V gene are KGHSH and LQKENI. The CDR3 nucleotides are TGTGCCAGCTCACCTGGGGGCTTCCCCTATGGCTACACCTTC. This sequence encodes CASSPGGFPYGYTF. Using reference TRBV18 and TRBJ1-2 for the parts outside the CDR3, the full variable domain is NAGVMQNPRHLVRRRGQEARLRCSPMKGHSHVYWYRQLPEEGLKFMVYLQKENIIDESGMPKERFSAEFPKEGPSILRIQQVVRGDSAAYFCASSPGGFPYGYTFGSGTRLTVV.

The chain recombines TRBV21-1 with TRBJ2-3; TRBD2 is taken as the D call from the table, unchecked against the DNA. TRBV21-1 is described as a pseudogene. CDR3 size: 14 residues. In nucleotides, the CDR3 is TGTGCCGACGTAAAGCGGGAGGACGCAGATACGCAGTATTTT. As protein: CADVKREDADTQYF.

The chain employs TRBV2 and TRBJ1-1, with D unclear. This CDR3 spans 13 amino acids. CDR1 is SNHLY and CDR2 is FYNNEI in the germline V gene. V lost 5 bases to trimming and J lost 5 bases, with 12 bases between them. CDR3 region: CASSYTTGTEAFF. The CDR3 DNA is TGTGCCAGCAGTTATACTACTGGGACTGAAGCTTTCTTT.

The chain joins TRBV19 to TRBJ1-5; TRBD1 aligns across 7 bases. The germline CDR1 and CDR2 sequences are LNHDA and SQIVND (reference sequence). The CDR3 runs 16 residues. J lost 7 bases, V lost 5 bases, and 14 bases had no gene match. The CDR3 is CASSSETTGVRQPQHF. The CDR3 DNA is TGTGCCAGTAGTTCCGAGACTACAGGGGTAAGGCAGCCCCAGCATTTT.

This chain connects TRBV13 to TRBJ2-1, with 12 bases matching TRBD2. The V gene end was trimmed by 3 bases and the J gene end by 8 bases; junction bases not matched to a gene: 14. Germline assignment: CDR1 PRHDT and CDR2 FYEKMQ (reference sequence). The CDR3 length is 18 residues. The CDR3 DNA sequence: TGTGCCAGCAGCTTCTACACTAATCTAGCGGGAGGGGGGTATGAGCAGTTCTTC. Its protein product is CASSFYTNLAGGGYEQFF.

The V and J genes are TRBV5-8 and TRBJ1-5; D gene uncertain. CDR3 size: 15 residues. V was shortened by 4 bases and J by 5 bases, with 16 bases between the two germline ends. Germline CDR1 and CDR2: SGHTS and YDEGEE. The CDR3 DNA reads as TGTGCCAGCAGCCGCCTGCGAGGGAGAGATCAGCCCCAGCATTTT. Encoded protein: CASSRLRGRDQPQHF.

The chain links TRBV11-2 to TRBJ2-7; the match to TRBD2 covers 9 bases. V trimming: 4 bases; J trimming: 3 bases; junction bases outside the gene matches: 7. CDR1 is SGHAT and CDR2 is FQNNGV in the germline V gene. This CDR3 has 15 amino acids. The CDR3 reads CASSSVSGGSYEQYF. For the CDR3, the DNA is TGTGCCAGCAGCTCTGTTAGCGGGGGAAGCTACGAGCAGTACTTC.

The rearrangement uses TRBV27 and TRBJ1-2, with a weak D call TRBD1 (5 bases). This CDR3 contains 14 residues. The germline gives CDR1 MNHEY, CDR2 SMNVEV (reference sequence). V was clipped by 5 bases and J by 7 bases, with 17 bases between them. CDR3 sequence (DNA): TGTGCCAGCAGTCGACTCCAGGGAGACGGTGGCTACACCTTC. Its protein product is CASSRLQGDGGYTF.

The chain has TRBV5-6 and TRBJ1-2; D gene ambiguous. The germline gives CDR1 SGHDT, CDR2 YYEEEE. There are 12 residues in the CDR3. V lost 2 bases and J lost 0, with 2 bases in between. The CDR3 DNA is TGTGCCAGCAGCTTCCCTAACTATGGCTACACCTTC. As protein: CASSFPNYGYTF.

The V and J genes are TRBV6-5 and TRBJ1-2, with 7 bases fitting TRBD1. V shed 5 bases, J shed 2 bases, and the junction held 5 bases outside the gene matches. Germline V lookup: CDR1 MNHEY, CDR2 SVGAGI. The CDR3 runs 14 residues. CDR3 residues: CASSGPGQNYGYTF. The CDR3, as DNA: TGTGCCAGCAGTGGCCCGGGACAGAACTATGGCTACACCTTC.

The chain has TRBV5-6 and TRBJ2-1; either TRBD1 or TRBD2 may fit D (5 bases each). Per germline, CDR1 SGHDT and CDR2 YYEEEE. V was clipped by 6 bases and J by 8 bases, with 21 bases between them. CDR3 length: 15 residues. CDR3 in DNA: TGTGCCAGCACCCCTCTAGAGGGGTGGCGTGATGAGCAGTTCTTC. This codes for CASTPLEGWRDEQFF.

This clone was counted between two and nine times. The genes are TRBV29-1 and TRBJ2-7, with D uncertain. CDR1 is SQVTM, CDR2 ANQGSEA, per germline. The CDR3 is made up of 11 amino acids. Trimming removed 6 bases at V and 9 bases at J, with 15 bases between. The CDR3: CSVTFSGAQYF. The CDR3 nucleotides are TGCAGCGTCACCTTTTCAGGTGCGCAGTACTTC.

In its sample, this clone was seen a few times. The CDR3 loop is CASSPDRYNEQFF. The CDR3 DNA is TGTGCCAGCAGCCCGGACAGGTACAATGAGCAGTTCTTC. The chain couples TRBV7-8 to TRBJ2-1; 7 bases are a match to TRBD1. This CDR3 has 13 residues. V shed 5 bases, J shed 4 bases, and the junction held 2 bases outside the gene matches. Germline assignment: CDR1 SGHVS and CDR2 FQNEAQ.

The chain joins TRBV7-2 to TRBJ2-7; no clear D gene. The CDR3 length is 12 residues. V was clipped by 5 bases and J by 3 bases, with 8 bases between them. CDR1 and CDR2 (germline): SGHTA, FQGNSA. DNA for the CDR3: TGTGCCAGCAGCGTGGGTCTCTACGAGCAGTACTTC. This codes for CASSVGLYEQYF.